The rows below give T cell receptor beta chains drawn from one sample of a study of cytomegalovirus exposure and HLA in healthy donors. Sequenced by immunoSEQ multiplex PCR; TCRdb stores in-frame clones only, minus some. The sample contains more than 110,000 clones, roughly 78% of which appear only once. Sequenced input: PBMCs. These receptor sequences come from a man aged 25-45 years in good health and CMV-seronegative. The CDR3 runs from the conserved cysteine through the conserved F or W. The order of the fields is clone size, D gene, V gene, J gene, CDR3 DNA, CDR3 protein. A D gene is named only where the DNA matches it firmly. Not every row has a clone size; where given, it reads once, few, many or a size class.

size: -; D: TRBD1; V: TRBV6-1; J: TRBJ2-5; DNA: TGTGCCAGCAGTGAAGCGCTTCGGGGGTTAGGCGGGACAGGGAAGACCCAGTACTTC; CDR3: CASSEALRGLGGTGKTQYF
size: -; D: TRBD1; V: TRBV18; J: TRBJ2-3; DNA: TGTGCCAGCTCACCGGGACAGGGCCCAGATACGCAGTATTTT; CDR3: CASSPGQGPDTQYF
size: -; D: -; V: TRBV4-1; J: TRBJ1-2; DNA: TGCGCCAGCAGCCAAGATAGTAGTGGCTACACCTTC; CDR3: CASSQDSSGYTF
size: -; D: -; V: TRBV7-8; J: TRBJ2-7; DNA: TGTGCCAGCAGCTTAGGCGGGACAGACGAGCAGTACTTC; CDR3: CASSLGGTDEQYF
size: -; D: -; V: TRBV2; J: TRBJ2-5; DNA: TGTGCCAGCAGTGAGAACAGTCAAGAGACCCAGTACTTC; CDR3: CASSENSQETQYF
size: -; D: TRBD2; V: TRBV27; J: TRBJ2-3; DNA: TGTGCCAGCCGACCGACTAGCGGGTGGAGCACAGATACGCAGTATTTT; CDR3: CASRPTSGWSTDTQYF
size: -; D: TRBD1; V: TRBV5-8; J: TRBJ2-5; DNA: TGTGCCAGCAGCTTCCCTGGGGCAGGGGGCGCCGAGACCCAGTACTTC; CDR3: CASSFPGAGGAETQYF
size: few; D: -; V: TRBV5-4; J: TRBJ2-2; DNA: TGTGCCAGCAGCTTCGGAGGGGATGGCACCGGGGAGCTGTTTTTT; CDR3: CASSFGGDGTGELFF
size: -; D: -; V: TRBV7-8; J: TRBJ2-5; DNA: TGTGCCAGCATCCCCTGGGCTCAAGAGACCCAGTACTTC; CDR3: CASIPWAQETQYF
size: -; D: -; V: TRBV6-5; J: TRBJ1-5; DNA: TGTGCCAGCAGTTACTCTGGCGGGGGCGGCAATCAGCCCCAGCATTTT; CDR3: CASSYSGGGGNQPQHF
size: few; D: TRBD1; V: TRBV5-1; J: TRBJ1-1; DNA: TGCGCCAGCAGCACGGGAGGACAGGGGTCTACTGAAGCTTTCTTT; CDR3: CASSTGGQGSTEAFF
size: -; D: TRBD2; V: TRBV19; J: TRBJ2-7; DNA: TGTGCCAGTAGTATTACCGGGACTAGCGGATACTACGAGCAGTACTTC; CDR3: CASSITGTSGYYEQYF
size: -; D: -; V: TRBV5-1; J: TRBJ2-7; DNA: TGCGCCAGCAGTACAGGTATCTACGAGCAGTACTTC; CDR3: CASSTGIYEQYF
size: -; D: TRBD1; V: TRBV6-5; J: TRBJ1-1; DNA: TGTGCCAGCAGCCTCGTTGAGACAGGGGCGACTGAAGCTTTCTTT; CDR3: CASSLVETGATEAFF
size: once; D: -; V: TRBV6-5; J: TRBJ2-7; DNA: TGTGCCAGCAGTCTAGGTTACGAGCAGTACTTC; CDR3: CASSLGYEQYF
size: once; D: -; V: TRBV27; J: TRBJ1-5; DNA: TGTGCCAGCAGTAGACCCGGGAGCAATCAGCCCCAGCATTTT; CDR3: CASSRPGSNQPQHF
size: -; D: -; V: TRBV7-8; J: TRBJ1-3; DNA: TGTGCCAGCAGCCCAGCTCTCCTCCTGGAGGGAAACACCATATATTTT; CDR3: CASSPALLLEGNTIYF
size: few; D: TRBD1; V: TRBV5-5; J: TRBJ1-6; DNA: TGTGCCAGCAGCCCTCGACAGGGGTATTCACCCCTCCACTTT; CDR3: CASSPRQGYSPLHF
size: few; D: -; V: TRBV6-5; J: TRBJ2-7; DNA: TGTGCCAGCAGTTACTCGAGTCTGGGGAGTGGCGAGCAGTACTTC; CDR3: CASSYSSLGSGEQYF
size: -; D: TRBD2; V: TRBV5-4; J: TRBJ2-1; DNA: TGTGCCAGCAGCTTGGGGCTAGCGGTAACCTACAATGAGCAGTTCTTC; CDR3: CASSLGLAVTYNEQFF
size: once; D: -; V: TRBV19; J: TRBJ1-1; DNA: TGTGCCAGTAGTTGGGGGGGGAACACTGAAGCTTTCTTT; CDR3: CASSWGGNTEAFF
size: -; D: -; V: TRBV13; J: TRBJ2-7; DNA: TGTGCCAGCAGCTTATATTCGGCCCGCCTAGCGCCCAAGGGCTACGAGCAGTACTTC; CDR3: CASSLYSARLAPKGYEQYF
size: -; D: TRBD1; V: TRBV5-1; J: TRBJ1-5; DNA: TGCGCCAGCAGTCGAGGGACAGGGGCGAATCAGCCCCAGAATTTT; CDR3: CASSRGTGANQPQNF
size: once; D: -; V: TRBV13; J: TRBJ2-3; DNA: TGTGCCAGCAGCCCCTCTTTCGTTAGCACAGATACGCAGTATTTT; CDR3: CASSPSFVSTDTQYF
size: -; D: TRBD1; V: TRBV28; J: TRBJ1-1; DNA: TGTGCCAGCAGTTTATGGACAGGGTATAATGAAGCTTTCTTT; CDR3: CASSLWTGYNEAFF
size: -; D: TRBD1; V: TRBV7-4; J: TRBJ1-5; DNA: TGTGCCAGCAGCTTACTTGACAGGGGCTATAGCAATCAGCCCCAGCATTTT; CDR3: CASSLLDRGYSNQPQHF
size: -; D: -; V: TRBV28; J: TRBJ2-5; DNA: TGTGCCAGCAGCCCTCGCGGGGGCACCTGGGGGACCCAGTACTTC; CDR3: CASSPRGGTWGTQYF
size: -; D: -; V: TRBV4-1; J: TRBJ1-6; DNA: TGCGCCAGCAGCATCACAACCGCGGTTTATAATTCACCCCTCCACTTT; CDR3: CASSITTAVYNSPLHF
size: -; D: -; V: TRBV4-1; J: TRBJ1-2; DNA: TGCGCCAGCAGCCAAGCCCCCAGGACAGTCCGTAACTATGGCTACACCTTC; CDR3: CASSQAPRTVRNYGYTF
size: few; D: -; V: TRBV5-6; J: TRBJ1-6; DNA: TGTGCCAGCAGCCAAACCGACAGTGCTAATTCACCCCTCCACTTT; CDR3: CASSQTDSANSPLHF
size: few; D: -; V: TRBV2; J: TRBJ1-5; DNA: TGTGCCAGTGAACGGGACAACAATCAGCCCCAGCATTTT; CDR3: CASERDNNQPQHF
size: -; D: -; V: TRBV9; J: TRBJ1-2; DNA: TGTGCCAGCAGCGCCGGCAGGGACTATGGCTACACCTTC; CDR3: CASSAGRDYGYTF
size: -; D: -; V: TRBV6-5; J: TRBJ1-4; DNA: TGTGCCAGCAGTTACGGTGGGGGGATTAATGAAAAACTGTTTTTT; CDR3: CASSYGGGINEKLFF
size: few; D: -; V: TRBV4-2; J: TRBJ1-5; DNA: TGTGCCAGCAGCCAAGTTTCCGGGAACAATCAGCCCCAGCATTTT; CDR3: CASSQVSGNNQPQHF
size: -; D: -; V: TRBV28; J: TRBJ1-2; DNA: TGTGCCAGCAGTCAAGGGGGTTGGGGTCCTAGGGGCTACACCTTC; CDR3: CASSQGGWGPRGYTF
size: -; D: -; V: TRBV28; J: TRBJ1-5; DNA: TGTGCCAGCTCGATTAGGGGGGGGCCCCAGAATTTT; CDR3: CASSIRGGPQNF
size: -; D: -; V: TRBV10-3; J: TRBJ1-1; DNA: TGTGCCATCAGTGAGTTCGACACTGAAGCTTTCTTT; CDR3: CAISEFDTEAFF
size: -; D: TRBD1; V: TRBV6-6; J: TRBJ2-7; DNA: TGTGCCAGCACTCCCCCGGGGACAGGGACCAACCACGAGCAGTACTTC; CDR3: CASTPPGTGTNHEQYF
size: -; D: -; V: TRBV6-6; J: TRBJ2-3; DNA: TGTGCCAGCACCCCAACTAGCAATCGAGATACGCAGTATTTT; CDR3: CASTPTSNRDTQYF
size: -; D: -; V: TRBV29-1; J: TRBJ2-7; DNA: TGCAGCGCAAACTGGGGCAGCCAGCAGTACTTC; CDR3: CSANWGSQQYF
size: -; D: -; V: TRBV5-6; J: TRBJ2-3; DNA: TGTGCCAGCAGCTGGGGGGGCGGCACAGATACGCAGTATTTT; CDR3: CASSWGGGTDTQYF
size: once; D: -; V: TRBV11-2; J: TRBJ1-5; DNA: TGTGCCAGCAGCTTGGGACACCAAACGGGTCAGCCCCAGCATTTT; CDR3: CASSLGHQTGQPQHF
size: -; D: TRBD1; V: TRBV2; J: TRBJ1-6; DNA: TGTGCCAGCAGCGGCGCGATACAGGGGCGCAATTCACCCCTCCACTTT; CDR3: CASSGAIQGRNSPLHF
size: -; D: TRBD1; V: TRBV9; J: TRBJ1-5; DNA: TGTGCCAGCAGCGTAGGACAGGGGGAACAGCCCCAGCATTTT; CDR3: CASSVGQGEQPQHF
size: -; D: TRBD2; V: TRBV5-1; J: TRBJ2-1; DNA: TGCGCCAGCAGCGCGTGGACAGTTAGCGGGGGATCCTACAATGAGCAGTTCTTC; CDR3: CASSAWTVSGGSYNEQFF
size: few; D: -; V: TRBV4-2; J: TRBJ1-5; DNA: TGTGCCAGCAGCCAAGATACCTTCGCCCCGGATCAGCCCCAGCATTTT; CDR3: CASSQDTFAPDQPQHF
size: -; D: TRBD1; V: TRBV4-1; J: TRBJ1-1; DNA: TGCGCCAGCAGCCAAGTAACAGGGGCGGAAGCTTTCTTT; CDR3: CASSQVTGAEAFF
size: -; D: TRBD2; V: TRBV5-1; J: TRBJ2-1; DNA: TGCGCCAGCCTTAGCGGGCATGAGCAGTTCTTC; CDR3: CASLSGHEQFF
size: few; D: -; V: TRBV6-6; J: TRBJ2-3; DNA: TGTGCCAGCACGGGATTTACAGATACGCAGTATTTT; CDR3: CASTGFTDTQYF
size: -; D: -; V: TRBV15; J: TRBJ2-1; DNA: TGTGCCACCAGCAGAGATAAAGCCAACTACAATGAGCAGTTCTTC; CDR3: CATSRDKANYNEQFF
size: -; D: TRBD2; V: TRBV6-6; J: TRBJ2-2; DNA: TGTGCCAGCAGTTTCGGACTAGCTCCCGGGGAGCTGTTTTTT; CDR3: CASSFGLAPGELFF
size: -; D: TRBD1; V: TRBV5-6; J: TRBJ1-5; DNA: TGTGCCAGCAGCTTGCTGGGACAGCGCAATCAGCCCCAGCATTTT; CDR3: CASSLLGQRNQPQHF